A selection of T cell receptor beta chains follows, all from one sample in a study of beta chain features in type 1 diabetes. Method: immunoSEQ multiplex PCR; TCRdb's copy keeps in-frame clones and lacks some. The data show about 140,000 clones, approximately 9.8% seen once. The sample consisted of central memory CD4+ T cells from blood. These receptors were collected from a middle-aged woman in good health. Both conserved end residues are part of each CDR3. The D gene is left open where the match is weak. Size tells how often a clone was seen (once, few, many) or the class of an expanded clone, and some rows leave it out.

>TRBJ2-2|14|TRBD1|TRBV6-5|few
TGTGCCAGCAGTGTGACAGGGGAGGCCGGGGAGCTGTTTTTT
CASSVTGEAGELFF
>TRBJ1-1|15|TRBD1|TRBV6-5|.
TGTGCCAGCAGTTACGACCGGGACAGGTTTTATGAAGCTTTCTTT
CASSYDRDRFYEAFF
>TRBJ1-2|13|.|TRBV6-5|.
TGTGCCAGCAGGATGACTATGAACTATGGCTACACCTTC
CASRMTMNYGYTF
>TRBJ2-5|15|.|TRBV19|once
TGTGCCAGTAGAGGCGGGATTGCGTACCAAGAGACCCAGTACTTC
CASRGGIAYQETQYF
>TRBJ1-4|15|.|TRBV7-2|few
TGTGCCAGCAGCTTAGTCCGGTCAACTAATGAAAAACTGTTTTTT
CASSLVRSTNEKLFF
>TRBJ2-7|15|TRBD2|TRBV5-6|few
TGTGCCAGCAGCGCGACTAGCGGGGCTTCCTACGAGCAGTACTTC
CASSATSGASYEQYF
>TRBJ2-4|14|.|TRBV18|.
TGTGCCAGCTCACCCCCCACAGGGTCAAACATTCAGTACTTC
CASSPPTGSNIQYF
>TRBJ2-7|15|.|TRBV5-4|.
TGTGCCAGCAGCACCGGCGGGCGGGCTTCGTACGAGCAGTACTTC
CASSTGGRASYEQYF
>TRBJ2-5|13|.|TRBV6-1|.
TGTGCCAGCAAGCTAGGGAGGACAGAGACCCAGTACTTC
CASKLGRTETQYF
>TRBJ2-7|13|.|TRBV7-9|.
TGTGCCAGCAGCTTTTGGGGAGACGACGAGCAGTACTTC
CASSFWGDDEQYF
>TRBJ2-1|15|TRBD1|TRBV5-5|.
TGTGCCAGCAGCACCGACAGGGTCTCCTACAATGAGCAGTTCTTC
CASSTDRVSYNEQFF
>TRBJ2-4|15|.|TRBV12-5|.
TGTGCTAGTGGTTCTACCGGGGAGGGGGGGAACATTCAGTACTTC
CASGSTGEGGNIQYF
>TRBJ2-1|16|.|TRBV7-2|.
TGTGCCAGCAGCTTAGTGGTCGCGGGGATATACAATGAGCAGTTCTTC
CASSLVVAGIYNEQFF
>TRBJ2-1|16|.|TRBV5-1|few
TGCGCCAGCAGCTTGGGGGGCAGCAGCTCCTACAATGAGCAGTTCTTC
CASSLGGSSSYNEQFF
>TRBJ1-5|15|TRBD1|TRBV6-5|.
TGTGCCAGCAGGAATGGACAGGGGGCTCTTCAGCCCCAGCATTTT
CASRNGQGALQPQHF
>TRBJ2-7|13|TRBD1|TRBV27|.
TGTGCCAGCAGTTTCAGGGGGCGTCACGAGCAGTACTTC
CASSFRGRHEQYF
>TRBJ1-2|11|.|TRBV6-5|many
TGTGCCAGCAGTTCCCAGGGCACCCACACCTTC
CASSSQGTHTF
>TRBJ2-2|13|TRBD2|TRBV10-1|few
TGCGCCAGCGGCCTAGCGGGGACCGGGGAGCTGTTTTTT
CASGLAGTGELFF
>TRBJ2-1|17|TRBD1|TRBV7-6|few
TGTGCCAGCAGCTTAGAAAAGACAGGGGCGATCTACAATGAGCAGTTCTTC
CASSLEKTGAIYNEQFF
>TRBJ1-2|17|TRBD1|TRBV23-1|many
TGCGCCAGCAGTCGTACAGGAGGGGGCAGGGTACACTATGGCTACACCTTC
CASSRTGGGRVHYGYTF
>TRBJ1-2|17|TRBD1|TRBV7-9|.
TGTGCCAGCAGCGCCCGGGACAGCGGTCTCTCTTGGTATGGCTACACCTTC
CASSARDSGLSWYGYTF
>TRBJ2-3|14|.|TRBV4-2|many
TGTGCCAGCAGCCAAGGGTTAGACACAGATACGCAGTATTTT
CASSQGLDTDTQYF
>TRBJ2-7|11|.|TRBV7-9|many
TGTGCCAGCAGCTTAGGAGAAAAACAGTACTTC
CASSLGEKQYF
>TRBJ2-2|13|.|TRBV7-9|many
TGTGCCAGCAGCCCACAGGGCACCGGGGAGCTGTTTTTT
CASSPQGTGELFF
>TRBJ2-7|12|.|TRBV6-1|.
TGTGCCAGCAGTCCCCGAGGTGTCGAGCAGTACTTC
CASSPRGVEQYF
>TRBJ2-5|15|TRBD1|TRBV5-1|few
TGCGCCAGCAGCTTGGTGACAGGGGATGGAGAGACCCAGTACTTC
CASSLVTGDGETQYF